These T cell receptor beta chains were read from a single sample in a study of cytomegalovirus exposure and HLA in healthy donors. Assay used: immunoSEQ multiplex PCR; TCRdb lists only in-frame clones, some missing. The sample has about 160,000 clones; roughly four fifths are singletons. Sequenced material: PBMCs. The receptor set was obtained from a woman between 45 and 65 years old in good health and CMV-seronegative. Both conserved end residues are part of each CDR3. A D gene is named only where the DNA matches it firmly. Clone size is shown for a subset of rows, as once, few, many or a class of expanded clone.

TRBJ2-2 | - | TRBV30 | - | TGTGCCTGGAGTTTTCGGGGTGGCGGGGAGCTGTTTTTT | CAWSFRGGGELFF
TRBJ1-6 | TRBD1 | TRBV18 | once | TGTGCCAGCTCACTAGGGACAGAGAATTCACCCCTCCACTTT | CASSLGTENSPLHF
TRBJ2-1 | - | TRBV19 | - | TGTGCCAGTAGCGGGTCGGGCAATGAGCAGTTCTTC | CASSGSGNEQFF
TRBJ1-2 | TRBD1 | TRBV5-4 | few | TGTGCCAGCAGCACCACGACAGGGGACTATGGCTACACCTTC | CASSTTTGDYGYTF
TRBJ1-3 | - | TRBV6-5 | - | TGTGCCAGCAGTTACTCGGCCACTACACCTGGAAACACCATATATTTT | CASSYSATTPGNTIYF
TRBJ2-3 | TRBD2 | TRBV28 | few | TGTGCCAGCAGTTTAAGCGGGAGGTCCGTAGATACGCAGTATTTT | CASSLSGRSVDTQYF
TRBJ1-4 | - | TRBV2 | - | TGTGCCAGCAGAAGGCAGGAGGCAACTAATGAAAAACTGTTTTTT | CASRRQEATNEKLFF
TRBJ2-3 | TRBD2 | TRBV7-2 | - | TGTGCCAGCAGCTTAGTAAGCGGGGCCACAGATACGCAGTATTTT | CASSLVSGATDTQYF
TRBJ1-2 | - | TRBV15 | - | TGTGCCACCAGCATCGATCGGGGCTATGGCTACACCTTC | CATSIDRGYGYTF
TRBJ2-3 | TRBD1 | TRBV28 | - | TGTGCCAGCAGTCGGATTCCGGGACAGGATACAGATACGCAGTATTTT | CASSRIPGQDTDTQYF
TRBJ1-6 | TRBD1 | TRBV19 | - | TGTGCCAGTAGCGATGCGGGACAGAGTTATAATTCACCCCTCCACTTT | CASSDAGQSYNSPLHF